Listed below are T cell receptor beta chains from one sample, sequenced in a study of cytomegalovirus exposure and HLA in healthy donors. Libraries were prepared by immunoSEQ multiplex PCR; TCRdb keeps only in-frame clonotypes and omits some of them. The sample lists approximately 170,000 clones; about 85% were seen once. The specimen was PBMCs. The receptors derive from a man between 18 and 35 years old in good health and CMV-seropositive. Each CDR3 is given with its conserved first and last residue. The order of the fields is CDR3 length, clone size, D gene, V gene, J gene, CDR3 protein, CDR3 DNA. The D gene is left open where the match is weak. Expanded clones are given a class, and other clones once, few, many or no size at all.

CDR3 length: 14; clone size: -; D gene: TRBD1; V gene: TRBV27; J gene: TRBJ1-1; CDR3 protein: CASNRQGGGTEAFF; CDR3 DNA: TGTGCCAGCAACCGACAGGGTGGGGGCACTGAAGCTTTCTTT
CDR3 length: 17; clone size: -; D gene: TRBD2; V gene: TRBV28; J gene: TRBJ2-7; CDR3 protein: CASSFSVGLAGSYEQYF; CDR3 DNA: TGTGCCAGCAGTTTTTCCGTAGGACTAGCGGGATCATACGAGCAGTACTTC
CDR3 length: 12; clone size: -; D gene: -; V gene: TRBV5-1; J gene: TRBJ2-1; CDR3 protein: CASSFGTNEQFF; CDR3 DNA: TGCGCCAGCAGCTTCGGGACTAATGAGCAGTTCTTC
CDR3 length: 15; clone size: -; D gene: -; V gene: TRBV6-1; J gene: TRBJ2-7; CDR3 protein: CASSEVSEGSNEQYF; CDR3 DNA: TGTGCCAGCAGTGAAGTCTCCGAGGGCTCGAACGAGCAGTACTTC
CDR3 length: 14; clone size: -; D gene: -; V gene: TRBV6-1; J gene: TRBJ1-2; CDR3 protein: CASSVWGVNYGYTF; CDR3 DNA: TGTGCCAGCAGTGTGTGGGGGGTGAACTATGGCTACACCTTC
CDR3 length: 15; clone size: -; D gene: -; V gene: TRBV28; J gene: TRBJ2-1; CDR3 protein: CASSLSSGAYNEQFF; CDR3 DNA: TGTGCCAGCAGTTTAAGTAGCGGAGCCTACAATGAGCAGTTCTTC
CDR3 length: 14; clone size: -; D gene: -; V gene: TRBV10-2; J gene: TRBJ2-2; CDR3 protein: CASREQGSTGELFF; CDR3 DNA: TGCGCCAGCAGGGAACAGGGTTCCACCGGGGAGCTGTTTTTT
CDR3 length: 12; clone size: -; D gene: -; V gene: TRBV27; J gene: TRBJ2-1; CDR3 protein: CASSSTGNEQFF; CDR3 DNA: TGTGCCAGCAGTTCGACAGGCAATGAGCAGTTCTTC
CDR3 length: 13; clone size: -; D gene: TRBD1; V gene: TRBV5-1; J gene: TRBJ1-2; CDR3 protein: CASSLGQGTGYTF; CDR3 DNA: TGCGCCAGCAGCTTGGGACAGGGTACCGGCTACACCTTC
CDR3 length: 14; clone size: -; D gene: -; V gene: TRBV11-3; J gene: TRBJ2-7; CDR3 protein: CASSPAALNHEQYF; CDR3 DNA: TGTGCCAGCAGCCCTGCGGCCCTGAACCACGAGCAGTACTTC
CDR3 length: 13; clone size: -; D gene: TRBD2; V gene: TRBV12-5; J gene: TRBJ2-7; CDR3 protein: CASVGAGSYEQYF; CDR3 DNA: TGTGCTAGTGTGGGAGCGGGGAGCTACGAGCAGTACTTC
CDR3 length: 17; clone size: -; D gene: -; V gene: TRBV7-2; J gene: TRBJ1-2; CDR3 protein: CASSPSWWQGSNYGYTF; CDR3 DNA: TGTGCCAGCAGCCCGAGTTGGTGGCAGGGCTCTAACTATGGCTACACCTTC
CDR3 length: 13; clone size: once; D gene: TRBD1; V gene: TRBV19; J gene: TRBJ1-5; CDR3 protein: CASSWGQNQPQHF; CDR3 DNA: TGTGCCAGTAGTTGGGGACAGAATCAGCCCCAGCATTTT
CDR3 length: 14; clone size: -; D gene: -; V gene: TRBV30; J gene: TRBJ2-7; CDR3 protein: CAFIAPRVTYEQYF; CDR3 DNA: TGTGCCTTTATCGCCCCGCGGGTGACCTACGAGCAGTACTTC
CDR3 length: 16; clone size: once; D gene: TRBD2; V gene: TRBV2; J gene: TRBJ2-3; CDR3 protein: CASSEAAGGMTDTQYF; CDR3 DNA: TGTGCCAGCAGTGAAGCGGCGGGGGGGATGACAGATACGCAGTATTTT
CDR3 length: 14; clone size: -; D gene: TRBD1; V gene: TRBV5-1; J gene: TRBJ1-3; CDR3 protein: CASSVLGQGNTIYF; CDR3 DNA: TGCGCCAGCAGCGTCTTGGGACAGGGAAACACCATATATTTT
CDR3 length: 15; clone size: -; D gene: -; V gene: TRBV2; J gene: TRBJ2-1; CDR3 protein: CASSKATTINNEQFF; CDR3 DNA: TGTGCCAGCAGCAAGGCCACTACCATAAACAATGAGCAGTTCTTC
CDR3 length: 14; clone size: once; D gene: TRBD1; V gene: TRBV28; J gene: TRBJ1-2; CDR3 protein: CASSLAGGRYGYTF; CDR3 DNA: TGTGCCAGCAGTTTGGCAGGGGGTCGATATGGCTACACCTTC
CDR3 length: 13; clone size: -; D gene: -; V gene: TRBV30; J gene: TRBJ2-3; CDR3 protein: CAWSGYLQDTQYF; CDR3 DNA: TGTGCCTGGTCAGGGTATCTGCAGGATACGCAGTATTTT
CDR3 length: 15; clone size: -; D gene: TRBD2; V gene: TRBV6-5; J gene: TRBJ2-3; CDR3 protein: CASSYPSGGSDTQYF; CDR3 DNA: TGTGCCAGCAGTTACCCTAGCGGGGGTTCAGATACGCAGTATTTT
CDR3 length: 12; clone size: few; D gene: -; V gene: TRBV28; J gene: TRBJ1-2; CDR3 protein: CASRPGIHGYTF; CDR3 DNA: TGTGCCAGCCGACCGGGGATTCATGGCTACACCTTC
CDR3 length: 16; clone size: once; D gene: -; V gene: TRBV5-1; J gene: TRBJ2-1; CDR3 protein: CASSRQDGDARNEQFF; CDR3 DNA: TGCGCCAGCAGCCGACAGGATGGGGACGCTAGGAATGAGCAGTTCTTC
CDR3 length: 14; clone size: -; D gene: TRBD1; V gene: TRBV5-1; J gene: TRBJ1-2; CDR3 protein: CASSPRTGGYGYTF; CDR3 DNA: TGCGCCAGCAGCCCCCGGACAGGGGGCTATGGCTACACCTTC
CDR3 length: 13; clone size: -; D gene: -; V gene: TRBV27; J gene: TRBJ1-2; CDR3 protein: CASRLSQFYGYTF; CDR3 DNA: TGTGCCAGCAGACTAAGCCAGTTCTATGGCTACACCTTC
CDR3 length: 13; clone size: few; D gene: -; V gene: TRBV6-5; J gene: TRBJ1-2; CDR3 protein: CASTGQQGGGYTF; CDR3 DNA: TGTGCCAGCACCGGACAACAGGGCGGAGGCTACACCTTC
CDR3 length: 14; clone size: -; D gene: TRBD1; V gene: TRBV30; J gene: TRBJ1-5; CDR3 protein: CAWSVGTGDQPQHF; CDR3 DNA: TGTGCCTGGAGTGTAGGCACAGGGGATCAGCCCCAGCATTTT
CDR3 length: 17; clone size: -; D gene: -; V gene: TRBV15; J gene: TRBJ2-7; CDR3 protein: CATSRLPQERVSYEQYF; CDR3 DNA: TGTGCCACCAGCAGACTCCCACAGGAGCGGGTGTCCTACGAGCAGTACTTC
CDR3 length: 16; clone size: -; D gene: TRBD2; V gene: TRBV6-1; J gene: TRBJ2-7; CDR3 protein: CASSGLWRGASYEQYF; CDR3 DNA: TGTGCCAGCAGTGGCCTGTGGCGGGGGGCCTCCTACGAGCAGTACTTC
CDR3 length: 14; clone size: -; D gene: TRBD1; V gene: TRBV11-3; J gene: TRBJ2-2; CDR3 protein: CASSLRGRNGELFF; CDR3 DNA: TGTGCCAGCAGCTTAAGGGGGCGGAACGGGGAGCTGTTTTTT
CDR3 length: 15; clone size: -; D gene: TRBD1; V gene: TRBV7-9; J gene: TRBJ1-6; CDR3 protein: CASSTRQGFNSPLHF; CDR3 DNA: TGTGCCAGCAGCACCCGACAGGGATTTAATTCACCCCTCCACTTT
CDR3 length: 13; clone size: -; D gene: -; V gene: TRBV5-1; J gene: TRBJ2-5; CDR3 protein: CASSQERKETQYF; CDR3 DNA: TGCGCCAGCAGCCAGGAGCGGAAAGAGACCCAGTACTTC
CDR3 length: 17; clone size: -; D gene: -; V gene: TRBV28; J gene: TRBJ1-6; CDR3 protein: CASWGTPGEGYNSPLHF; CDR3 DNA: TGTGCCAGTTGGGGAACTCCTGGGGAGGGTTATAATTCACCCCTCCACTTT
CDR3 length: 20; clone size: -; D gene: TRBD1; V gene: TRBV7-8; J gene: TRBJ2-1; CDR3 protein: CASSMPRDRSDRGLSNEQFF; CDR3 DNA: TGTGCCAGCAGCATGCCCCGGGACAGGTCCGACAGGGGGCTATCCAATGAGCAGTTCTTC
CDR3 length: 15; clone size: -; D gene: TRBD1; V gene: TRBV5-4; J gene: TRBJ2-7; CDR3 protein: CASSSSDRGPYEQYF; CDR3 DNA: TGTGCCAGCAGCTCTTCGGACAGGGGACCTTACGAGCAGTACTTC
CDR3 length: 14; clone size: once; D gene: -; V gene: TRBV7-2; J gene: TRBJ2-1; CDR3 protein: CASSLEGQYNEQFF; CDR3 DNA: TGTGCCAGCAGCTTAGAAGGACAGTACAATGAGCAGTTCTTC
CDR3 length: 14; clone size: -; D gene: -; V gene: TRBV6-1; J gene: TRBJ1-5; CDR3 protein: CASSELGGIQPQHF; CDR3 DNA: TGTGCCAGCAGTGAACTCGGGGGAATTCAGCCCCAGCATTTT
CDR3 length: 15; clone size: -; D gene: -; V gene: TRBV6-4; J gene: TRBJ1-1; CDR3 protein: CASSEHGTSSIEAFF; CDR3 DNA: TGTGCCAGCAGTGAACACGGGACAAGCTCAATAGAAGCTTTCTTT
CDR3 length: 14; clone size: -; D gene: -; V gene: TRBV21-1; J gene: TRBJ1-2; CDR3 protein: CASSTTGVLCGYTF; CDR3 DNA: TGTGCCAGCAGCACAACAGGGGTTTTGTGTGGCTACACCTTC
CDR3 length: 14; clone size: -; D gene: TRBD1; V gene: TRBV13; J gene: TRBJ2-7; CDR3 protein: CASSETGGTYEQYF; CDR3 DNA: TGTGCCAGCAGTGAAACAGGGGGCACGTACGAGCAGTACTTC
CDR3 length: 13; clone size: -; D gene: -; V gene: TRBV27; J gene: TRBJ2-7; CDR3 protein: CASSLSVQHEQYF; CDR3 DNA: TGTGCCAGCAGTTTATCTGTACAGCACGAGCAGTACTTC
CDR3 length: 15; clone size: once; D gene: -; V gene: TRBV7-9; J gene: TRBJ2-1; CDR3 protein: CASSLAVGAGNEQFF; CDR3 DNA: TGTGCCAGCAGCTTAGCGGTGGGGGCTGGGAATGAGCAGTTCTTC
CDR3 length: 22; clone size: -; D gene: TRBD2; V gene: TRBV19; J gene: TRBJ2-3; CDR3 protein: CASSLSYSAGRSSGRATDTQYF; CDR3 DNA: TGTGCCAGTAGTCTCTCTTACTCCGCAGGGAGGTCAAGCGGGAGGGCCACAGATACGCAGTATTTT
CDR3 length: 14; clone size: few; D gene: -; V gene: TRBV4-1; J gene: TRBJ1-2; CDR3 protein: CASSQDQGRHGYTF; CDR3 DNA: TGCGCCAGCAGCCAAGATCAGGGTAGACATGGCTACACCTTC